The 16 T cell receptor beta chains in this list originate from one sample, sequenced in a study of blood T cell repertoires in COVID-19. Profiling relied on immunoSEQ multiplex PCR, and the TCRdb table lists in-frame clones only, not all of them. Of 150,000 to 200,000 clones listed, about 75% are singletons. Sequencing was carried out using peripheral blood. These receptors all stem from a woman in her 70s with acute or convalescent COVID-19.

This clone occurred once. The chain employs TRBV29-1 and TRBJ2-1; 10 bases fit TRBD2. With 7 bases clipped from V and 8 bases from J, the junction kept 14 bases outside the gene matches. CDR1 and CDR2 from the germline V gene are SQVTM and ANQGSEA. CDR3 length equals 15 residues. Here the CDR3 DNA reads TGCAGCGCAGTAGGAGCGGGAGGGGGGGATTATGAGCAGTTCTTC. Amino acid sequence: CSAVGAGGGDYEQFF.

V usage is TRBV6-2 or TRBV6-3 and J usage is TRBJ2-7, with 7 bases that match TRBD2. CDR3 size: 17 residues. CDR1 and CDR2 from the germline V gene are MNHEY and SVGEGT. Losses at the gene ends were 2 bases for V and 4 bases for J; bases not matched to a gene: 14. The DNA of the CDR3 is TGTGCCAGCAGTTACGCATATTTTGGGAAGCGGGGTTACGAGCAGTACTTC. It codes for CASSYAYFGKRGYEQYF.

This chain links TRBV5-1 with TRBJ1-1; 7 bases are a match to TRBD1. This CDR3 contains 15 residues. Per the germline V gene, CDR1 is SGHRS and CDR2 is YFSETQ. V lost 4 bases, J lost 0 bases, and 6 bases stayed unmatched. The CDR3 region has the DNA TGCGCCAGCAGCCCCTTGACAGGGTTGAACACTGAAGCTTTCTTT. Protein product: CASSPLTGLNTEAFF.

This clone occurred a few times. V and J are TRBV20-1 and TRBJ1-2; 9 nucleotides match TRBD1. This CDR3 contains 13 residues. Germline V gene lookup returns CDR1 DFQATT and CDR2 SNEGSKA (reference sequence). V shed 3 bases, J shed 7 bases, and the junction held 6 bases outside the gene matches. CDR3 loop: CSASRRDRAGYTF. Here the CDR3 DNA reads TGCAGTGCTAGTAGGAGGGACAGGGCTGGCTACACCTTC.

The V call is TRBV27, the J call TRBJ1-5; D is unresolved. V was cut by 6 bases and J by 0 bases, with 9 bases left in between. The length of the CDR3 is 14 residues. Germline V lookup: CDR1 MNHEY, CDR2 SMNVEV (reference sequence). CDR3 residues: CASSRGNSNQPQHF. The CDR3 region has the DNA TGTGCCAGCAGCCGGGGTAATAGCAATCAGCCCCAGCATTTT.

This sequence joins TRBV24-1 and TRBJ2-3, with TRBD2 as a possible D gene (5 bases). Trimming took 1 base from V and 2 from J, leaving 9 bases between them. Germline V gene lookup returns CDR1 KGHDR and CDR2 SFDVKD. There are 15 residues in the CDR3. DNA of the CDR3: TGTGCCACCAGTGATTTCAAGGGAGACACAGATACGCAGTATTTT. Protein product: CATSDFKGDTDTQYF.

The chain joins TRBV29-1 to TRBJ2-7; TRBD2 is a possible D gene (6 bases). Germline values: CDR1 SQVTM, CDR2 ANQGSEA. CDR3 size: 13 residues. The V end was cut by 6 bases, the J end by 7 bases, with 19 bases between. CDR3 DNA sequence: TGCAGCGTGAGAAACACGGGAGCTTCGGAGCAGTACTTC. Protein product: CSVRNTGASEQYF.

The J gene is TRBJ1-3, the V gene TRBV6-6; 7 bases fit TRBD1. There are 13 residues in the CDR3. The germline V gene encodes CDR1 MNHNY and CDR2 SVGAGI (reference sequence). V shed 6 bases, J shed 5 bases, and the junction held 4 bases outside the gene matches. The CDR3 loop is CASSAGQRNTIYF. Here the CDR3 DNA reads TGTGCCAGCAGCGCGGGACAGAGAAACACCATATATTTT.

The gene calls are TRBV4-2 and TRBJ1-5, with D maybe TRBD1 (5 bases). CDR3 length: 15 amino acids. Trimming pared 0 bases from V and 5 bases from J, leaving 11 bases between. Germline CDR1 is LGHNA and CDR2 is YNFKEQ. This CDR3 is CASSQDWGGYQPQHF. CDR3 bases: TGTGCCAGCAGCCAAGATTGGGGGGGGTATCAGCCCCAGCATTTT.

V usage is TRBV5-4 and J usage is TRBJ2-2; the match to TRBD2 covers 7 bases. Per the germline V gene, CDR1 is SGHNT and CDR2 is YYREEE (reference sequence). CDR3 length equals 16 residues. V shed 3 bases, J shed 1 base, and the junction held 6 bases outside the gene matches. CDR3 loop: CASSSQTSRNTGELFF. Written as DNA, the CDR3 is TGTGCCAGCAGCTCTCAGACTAGCAGGAACACCGGGGAGCTGTTTTTT.

V usage is TRBV19 and J usage is TRBJ1-2; D might be TRBD1 (6 bases). The CDR3 is 13 amino acids. CDR1 and CDR2 (germline): LNHDA, SQIVND (reference sequence). Trimming took 9 bases from V and 0 from J, leaving 11 bases between them. CDR3 amino acids: CASRDTANYGYTF. In nucleotides, the CDR3 is TGTGCCAGCCGGGACACCGCTAACTATGGCTACACCTTC.

The gene calls are TRBV6-1 and TRBJ2-7; 10 bases match TRBD2. Trimming cost V 2 bases and J 6 bases; bases outside gene matches: 7. Germline-derived CDR1 and CDR2 are MNHNS and SASEGT. The CDR3 totals 15 residues. Written as DNA, the CDR3 is TGTGCCAGCAGTGAACAGCCTAGCGGGAGTACCGAGCAGTACTTC. Encoded protein: CASSEQPSGSTEQYF.

This clone appeared a few times. The chain employs TRBV19 and TRBJ2-5; perhaps TRBD2 as D (6 bases). The CDR3 is 14 residues long. Trimming removed 4 bases at V and 9 bases at J, with 18 bases between. Per the germline V gene, CDR1 is LNHDA and CDR2 is SQIVND (reference sequence). The CDR3 sequence is CASSTPGGMIPQYF. In nucleotides, the CDR3 is TGTGCCAGTAGTACTCCCGGGGGTATGATCCCCCAGTACTTC.

This chain joins TRBV19 and TRBJ1-4, with 7 positions matching TRBD1. J gave up 8 bases and V 5 bases, and 11 bases lay outside the gene matches. The germline CDR1 and CDR2 sequences are LNHDA and SQIVND (reference sequence). The CDR3 sequence is 15 residues long. The CDR3 region is CASSLSGDSDEKLFF. DNA for the CDR3: TGTGCCAGTAGTTTGTCGGGGGACAGCGACGAAAAACTGTTTTTT.

This clone was counted between two and nine times. V and J are TRBV7-9 and TRBJ1-4; possibly TRBD1 for D (5 bases). The CDR3 contains 11 residues. Germline V gives CDR1 SEHNR, CDR2 FQNEAQ (reference sequence). V lost 5 bases and J 7 bases, leaving 5 bases between the germline ends. CDR3 nucleotides: TGTGCCAGCAGCCAGGGTGAAAAACTGTTTTTT. Its protein is CASSQGEKLFF.

The DNA for the CDR3 is TGTGCCAGCAGCCAAGTCGGACAGCAAGCGAACACTGAAGCTTTCTTT. Translated: CASSQVGQQANTEAFF. The chain combines TRBV3-1 (or the pseudogene TRBV3-2) with TRBJ1-1; weak D call: TRBD1 (6 bases). The V gene lost 1 base and the J gene lost 1 base, with 13 bases spanning the gap. Germline V gives CDR1 LGHDT, CDR2 YNNKEL (reference sequence). The CDR3 spans 16 residues.